The present entry profiles one T cell receptor (beta chain) with its context. Its antigen is unknown. This record belongs to a study of blood T cells in healthy people across ages. Whole-study results and caveats: Possibly, changes in expanded clonotypes were confounded because donor CMV status was unknown.

The CDR3 sequence is 14 residues long. V was pared by 0 bases and J by 5 bases, with 7 bases between. Germline CDR1 and CDR2: SGHTA and FQGNSA. Primed by a sample-barcoded 5' primer and a J-beta primer mix, a second PCR proceeded for about 6 to 12 cycles. TCRdb re-analysed the 5' RACE reads in MiXCR, keeping a single row per CDR3 protein. In the table there are roughly 680,000 distinct CDR3 sequences, 45% to 60% of which are singletons. The sequenced sample consisted of blood. This rearrangement joins TRBV7-2 to TRBJ2-2, with D unclear. The receptor was isolated from a woman over 75 in good health. Here the CDR3 DNA reads TGTGCCAGCAGCTTAGCTACGAGGACCGGGGAGCTGTTTTTT. Translated: CASSLATRTGELFF. Filled out from reference TRBV7-2 and TRBJ2-2, the complete variable domain reads GAGVSQSPSNKVTEKGKDVELRCDPISGHTALYWYRQSLGQGLEFLIYFQGNSAPDKSGLPSDRFSAERTGGSVSTLTIQRTQQEDSAVYLCASSLATRTGELFFGEGSRLTVL.